Each of the 9 T cell receptor beta chains below was sequenced from the same sample in a study of control samples from healthy donors and cancer patients. The assay was immunoSEQ multiplex PCR, and TCRdb's table has in-frame clones only and misses some. This sample has some 71,000 clones; 87% occur once, and the top ten carry 2% to 2.5%. What was sequenced was PBMCs. These receptors all come from a woman aged 45-60 years with head and neck cancer.

The rearrangement joins TRBV30 to TRBJ2-3; maybe TRBD2 (5 bases). Trimming took 0 bases from V and 6 from J, leaving 10 bases between them. This CDR3 spans 13 amino acids. The germline V gene has CDR1 GTSNPN and CDR2 SVGIG (reference sequence). CDR3 in DNA: TGTGCCTGGAGTGTACTAGTAGCGGATACGCAGTATTTT. Translating it yields CAWSVLVADTQYF. The variable domain in full, with the rest retrieved from reference TRBV30 and TRBJ2-3, is SQTIHQWPATLVQPVGSPLSLECTVEGTSNPNLYWYRQAAGRGLQLLFYSVGIGQISSEVPQNLSASRPQDRQFILSSKKLLLSDSGFYLCAWSVLVADTQYFGPGTRLTVL.

The V gene is TRBV20-1, the J gene TRBJ1-5, with no clear D. CDR1 DFQATT and CDR2 SNEGSKA come from the germline V gene (reference sequence). This CDR3 is built from 15 residues. The ends were cut back, 3 bases at V and 0 bases at J, with 12 bases in the middle. CDR3 bases: TGCAGTGCTAGTGGCCGGGCCTCTAGCAATCAGCCCCAGCATTTT. Residues: CSASGRASSNQPQHF.

Only one count was recorded for this clone. The chain couples TRBV28 to TRBJ2-7; possibly TRBD1 for D (6 bases). V was trimmed by 7 bases and J by 3 bases, leaving 16 bases between them. This CDR3 comprises 14 residues. Germline lookup yields CDR1 MDHEN and CDR2 SYDVKM. CDR3 amino acids: CASTPRDTIYEQYF. CDR3 bases: TGTGCCAGCACCCCCCGGGACACTATCTACGAGCAGTACTTC.

Here the CDR3 DNA reads TGTGCCAGCGGAGTTGGGGGACTAGCGGGGGTCAATGAGCAGTTCTTC. Its translation is CASGVGGLAGVNEQFF. This sequence joins TRBV28 and TRBJ2-1; 14 bases agree with TRBD2. The V and J ends lost 8 bases and 6 bases, in that order; junction bases with no gene match: 9. CDR1 is MDHEN, CDR2 SYDVKM, per germline. CDR3 length: 16 amino acids.

The genes are TRBV14 and TRBJ2-2; perhaps TRBD1 as D (5 bases). The CDR3 is 14 amino acids. The germline gives CDR1 SGHDN, CDR2 FVKESK. Trimming shortened V by 3 bases and J by 3 bases, and 8 bases separated the two germline ends. Here the CDR3 DNA reads TGTGCCAGCAGCCACAGGGCGTACACCGGGGAGCTGTTTTTT. The encoded protein is CASSHRAYTGELFF. Complete variable domain (other parts from reference TRBV14 and TRBJ2-2): EAGVTQFPSHSVIEKGQTVTLRCDPISGHDNLYWYRRVMGKEIKFLLHFVKESKQDESGMPNNRFLAERTGGTYSTLKVQPAELEDSGVYFCASSHRAYTGELFFGEGSRLTVL.

The chain joins TRBV30 to TRBJ2-7; TRBD2 matches 10 bases. V lost 4 bases and J lost 5; bases outside the gene matches: 17. Germline CDR1 and CDR2: GTSNPN and SVGIG (reference sequence). The length of the CDR3 is 17 residues. The CDR3, as DNA: TGTGCCTGGATGCAGGGGCTAGCGGGGGAGAGTCCCCACGAGCAGTACTTC. Its protein product is CAWMQGLAGESPHEQYF. Complete variable domain (other parts from reference TRBV30 and TRBJ2-7): SQTIHQWPATLVQPVGSPLSLECTVEGTSNPNLYWYRQAAGRGLQLLFYSVGIGQISSEVPQNLSASRPQDRQFILSSKKLLLSDSGFYLCAWMQGLAGESPHEQYFGPGTRLTVT.

V gene TRBV7-2 combines with J gene TRBJ1-5; D is possibly TRBD1 (5 bases). Trimming left V 3 bases short and J 7 bases short, with 16 bases between. The CDR3 runs 15 residues. Per germline, CDR1 SGHTA and CDR2 FQGNSA. This chain's CDR3 is CASSFSEGTRQPQHF. As DNA, the CDR3 is TGTGCCAGCAGCTTTTCAGAAGGGACCCGCCAGCCCCAGCATTTT.

This chain uses TRBV7-2 with TRBJ2-3; TRBD1 agrees at 9 bases. V shed 4 bases, J shed 2 bases, and the junction held 4 bases outside the gene matches. The germline gives CDR1 SGHTA, CDR2 FQGNSA. The CDR3 is 15 amino acids. For the CDR3, the DNA is TGTGCCAGCAGCTATGGACAGGGGTCCACAGATACGCAGTATTTT. This sequence encodes CASSYGQGSTDTQYF.

The chain joins TRBV11-2 to TRBJ1-1; D is ambiguous. Germline V gene lookup returns CDR1 SGHAT and CDR2 FQNNGV. This CDR3 spans 13 amino acids. V was clipped by 4 bases and J by 8 bases, with 14 bases between them. The CDR3 reads CASSSLVPGEAFF. DNA of the CDR3: TGTGCCAGCAGCTCGCTGGTCCCAGGAGAAGCTTTCTTT.